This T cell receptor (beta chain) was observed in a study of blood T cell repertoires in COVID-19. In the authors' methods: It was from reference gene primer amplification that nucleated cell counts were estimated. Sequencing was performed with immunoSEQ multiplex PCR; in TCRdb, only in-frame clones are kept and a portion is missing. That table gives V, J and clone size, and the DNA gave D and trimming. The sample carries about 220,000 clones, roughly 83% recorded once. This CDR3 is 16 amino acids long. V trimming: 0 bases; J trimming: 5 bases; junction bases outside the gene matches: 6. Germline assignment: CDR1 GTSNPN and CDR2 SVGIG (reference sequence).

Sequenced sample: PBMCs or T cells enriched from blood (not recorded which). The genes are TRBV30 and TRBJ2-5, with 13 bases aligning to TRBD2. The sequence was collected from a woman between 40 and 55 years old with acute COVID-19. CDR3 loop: CAWSVGLAGVRETQYF. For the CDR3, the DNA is TGTGCCTGGAGTGTTGGACTAGCGGGGGTCCGGGAGACCCAGTACTTC.